The clone carrying this TCR beta chain was seen only a few times. The record originates from a study of tumour-infiltrating T cells in Burkitt lymphoma. Study-level background: Overall and progression-free survival were predicted by productive clonality.

The table came from immunoSEQ multiplex PCR; TCRdb's copy has only in-frame clones and leaves some out. The data show around 15,000 clones, 70% to 80% seen once. From germline, CDR1 is KGHSH and CDR2 LQKENI. The CDR3 is 13 residues long. V lost 3 bases and J lost 3, with 8 bases in between. The material sequenced was tumor tissue. This rearrangement joins TRBV18 to TRBJ1-2, with no clear D. The origin of this receptor is a human donor with diffuse large B-cell lymphoma. Here the CDR3 DNA reads TGTGCCAGCTCACCCGCCTTTGACTATGGCTACACCTTC. This encodes CASSPAFDYGYTF.